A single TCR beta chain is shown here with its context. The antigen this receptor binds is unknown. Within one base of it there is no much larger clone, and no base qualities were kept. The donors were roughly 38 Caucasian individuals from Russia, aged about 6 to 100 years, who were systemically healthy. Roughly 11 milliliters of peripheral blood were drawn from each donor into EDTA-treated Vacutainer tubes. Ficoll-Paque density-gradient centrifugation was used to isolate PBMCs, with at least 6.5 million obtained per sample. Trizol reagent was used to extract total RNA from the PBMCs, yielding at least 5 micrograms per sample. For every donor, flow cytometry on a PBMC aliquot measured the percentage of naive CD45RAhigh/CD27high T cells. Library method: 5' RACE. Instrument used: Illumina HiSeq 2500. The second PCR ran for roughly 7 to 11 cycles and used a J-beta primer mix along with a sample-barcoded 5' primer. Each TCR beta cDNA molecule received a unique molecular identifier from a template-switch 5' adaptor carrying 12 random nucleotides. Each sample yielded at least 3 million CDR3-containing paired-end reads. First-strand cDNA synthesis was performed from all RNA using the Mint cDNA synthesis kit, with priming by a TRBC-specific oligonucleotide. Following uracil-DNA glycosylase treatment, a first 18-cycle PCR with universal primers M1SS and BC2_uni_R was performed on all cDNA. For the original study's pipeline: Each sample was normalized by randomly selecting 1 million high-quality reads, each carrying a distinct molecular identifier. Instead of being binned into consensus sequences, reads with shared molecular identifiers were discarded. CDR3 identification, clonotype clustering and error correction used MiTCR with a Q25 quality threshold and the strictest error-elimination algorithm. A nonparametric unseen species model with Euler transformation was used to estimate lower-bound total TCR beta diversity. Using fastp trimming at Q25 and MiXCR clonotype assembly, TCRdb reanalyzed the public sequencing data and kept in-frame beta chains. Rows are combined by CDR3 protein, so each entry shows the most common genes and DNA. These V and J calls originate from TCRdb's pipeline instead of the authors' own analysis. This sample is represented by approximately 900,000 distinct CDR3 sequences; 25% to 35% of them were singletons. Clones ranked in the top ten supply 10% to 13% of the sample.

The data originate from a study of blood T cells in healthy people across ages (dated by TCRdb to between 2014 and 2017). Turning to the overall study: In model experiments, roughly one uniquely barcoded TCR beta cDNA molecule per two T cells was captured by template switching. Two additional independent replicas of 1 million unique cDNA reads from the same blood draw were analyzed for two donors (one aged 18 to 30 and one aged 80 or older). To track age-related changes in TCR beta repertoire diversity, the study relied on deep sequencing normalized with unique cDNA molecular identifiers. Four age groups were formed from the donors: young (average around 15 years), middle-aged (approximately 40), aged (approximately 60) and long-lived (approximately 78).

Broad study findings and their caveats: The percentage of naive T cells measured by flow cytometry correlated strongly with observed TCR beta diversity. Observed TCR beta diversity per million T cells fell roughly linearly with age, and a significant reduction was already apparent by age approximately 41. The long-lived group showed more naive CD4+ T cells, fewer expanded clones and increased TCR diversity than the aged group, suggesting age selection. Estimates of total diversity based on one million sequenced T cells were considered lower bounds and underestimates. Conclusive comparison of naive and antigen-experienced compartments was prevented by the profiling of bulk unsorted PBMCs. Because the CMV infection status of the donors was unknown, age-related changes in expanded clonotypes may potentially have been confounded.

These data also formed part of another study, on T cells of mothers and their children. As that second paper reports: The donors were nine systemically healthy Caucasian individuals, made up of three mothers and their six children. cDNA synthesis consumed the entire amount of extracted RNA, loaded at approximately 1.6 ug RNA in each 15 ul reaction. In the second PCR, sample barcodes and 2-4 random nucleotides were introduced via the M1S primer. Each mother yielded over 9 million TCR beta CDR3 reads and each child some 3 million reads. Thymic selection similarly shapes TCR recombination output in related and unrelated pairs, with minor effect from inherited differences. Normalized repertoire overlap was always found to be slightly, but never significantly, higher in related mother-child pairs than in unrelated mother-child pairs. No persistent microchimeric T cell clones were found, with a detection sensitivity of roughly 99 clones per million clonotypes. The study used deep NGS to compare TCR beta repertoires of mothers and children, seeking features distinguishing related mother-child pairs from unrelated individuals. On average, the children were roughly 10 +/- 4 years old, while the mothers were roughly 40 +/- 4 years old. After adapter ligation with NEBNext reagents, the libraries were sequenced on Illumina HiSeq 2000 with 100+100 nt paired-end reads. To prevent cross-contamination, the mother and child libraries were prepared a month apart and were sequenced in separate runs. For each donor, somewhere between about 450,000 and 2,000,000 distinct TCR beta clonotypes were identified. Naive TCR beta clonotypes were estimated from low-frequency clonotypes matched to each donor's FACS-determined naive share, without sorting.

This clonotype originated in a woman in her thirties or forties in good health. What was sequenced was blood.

The CDR3 loop reads CAGMEGSTDTQYF. The nucleotide sequence reads as follows: TGTGCCGGCATGGAGGGAAGCACAGATACGCAGTATTTT. The chain is encoded by TRBV6-5 joined to TRBJ2-3; a tentative D call is TRBD2 (6 bases match). The germline V gene supplies CDR1 MNHEY and CDR2 SVGAGI. Trimming costs V 11 bases and J 0 bases, and their ends lie 12 bases apart. Reading from cysteine to phenylalanine, the CDR3 counts 13 amino acids. Solely the CDR3 DNA is kept, with 39 bases framed from the first base.